At least ten counts were recorded for the clone carrying this TCR beta chain. Its antigen is still unknown. This record belongs to a study of CD8 T cells in ankylosing spondylitis. This CDR3 contains 12 residues. V lost 4 bases to trimming and J lost 7 bases, with 10 bases between them. General study points: Disease-linked clones reportedly concentrated significantly in matched ankylosing spondylitis synovial fluid.

TCRdb called the 5' RACE reads again in MiXCR, with one record for every CDR3 protein. The repertoire holds fewer than 50,000 distinct CDR3 sequences, with approximately 11% as singletons. The sample consisted of blood, either unsorted or a sorted T cell fraction (not recorded which). The V call is TRBV12-3 or TRBV12-4, the J call TRBJ1-1; unclear D gene. The sequence was obtained from a male donor with ankylosing spondylitis or in good health (not recorded which). CDR3 in amino acids: CASSYTALEAFF. DNA of the CDR3: TGTGCCAGCAGTTATACGGCACTTGAAGCTTTCTTT.